Listed here are 2 T cell receptor beta chains from one sample, sequenced in a study of blood T cell repertoires in COVID-19. Libraries were prepared by immunoSEQ multiplex PCR; TCRdb keeps only in-frame clonotypes and omits some of them. The sample records around 150,000 clones, around four fifths being singletons. The sequenced material came from peripheral blood. These receptors all come from a man aged 55 to 69 who had recovered from COVID-19.

V is TRBV4-2 and J is TRBJ1-6; 8 bases align to TRBD1. This CDR3 comprises 16 residues. V shed 0 bases, J shed 5 bases, and the junction held 3 bases outside the gene matches. Per germline, CDR1 LGHNA and CDR2 YNFKEQ. The CDR3 nucleotides are TGTGCCAGCAGCCAAGACGGACAGGGCGATAATTCACCCCTCCACTTT. Translating it yields CASSQDGQGDNSPLHF.

V gene TRBV5-8 combines with J gene TRBJ2-2; no reliable D call. From germline, CDR1 is SGHTS and CDR2 YDEGEE. V was shortened by 4 bases and J by 4 bases, with 8 bases between the two germline ends. This CDR3 has 13 residues. CDR3 in amino acids: CASSLRSTGELFF. For the CDR3, the DNA is TGTGCCAGCAGCCTTAGGAGCACCGGGGAGCTGTTTTTT.